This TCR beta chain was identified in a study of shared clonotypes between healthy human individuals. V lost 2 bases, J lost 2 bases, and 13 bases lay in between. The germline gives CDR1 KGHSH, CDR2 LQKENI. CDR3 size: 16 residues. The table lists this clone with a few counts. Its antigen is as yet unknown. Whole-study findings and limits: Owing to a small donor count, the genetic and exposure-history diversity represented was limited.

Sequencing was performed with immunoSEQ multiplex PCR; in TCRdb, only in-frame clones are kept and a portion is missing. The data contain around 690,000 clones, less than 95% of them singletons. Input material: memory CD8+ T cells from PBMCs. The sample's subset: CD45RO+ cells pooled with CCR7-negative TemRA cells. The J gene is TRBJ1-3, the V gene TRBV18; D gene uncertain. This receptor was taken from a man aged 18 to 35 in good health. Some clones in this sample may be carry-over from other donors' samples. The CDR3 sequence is CASSPLLEGTGNTIYF. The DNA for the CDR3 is TGTGCCAGCTCACCATTATTGGAGGGAACTGGAAACACCATATATTTT.